The TCR beta chain under discussion was sequenced for a study of shared clonotypes between healthy human individuals. Each subset's genomic DNA was shared equally among a number of immunoSEQ plates. Sequencing used immunoSEQ multiplex PCR; TCRdb keeps in-frame clones, though not all of them. The table has 2,100,000 or so clones, roughly 95% seen once. Germline CDR1 reads SGHTA; CDR2 reads FQGNSA. The V and J ends lost 1 base and 2 bases respectively, with 8 bases between them. This CDR3 has 15 amino acids. Sequencing was carried out using naive CD4+ T cells sorted from blood. Subset denoted: CD45RA+ positively selected. This receptor was obtained from a man aged 18 to 29 in good health. The chain carries TRBV7-2 and TRBJ2-2, with D possibly TRBD2 on 6 matching bases. The CDR3 DNA sequence: TGTGCCAGCAGCTTAGAACTAGCTAACACCGGGGAGCTGTTTTTT. It yields the protein CASSLELANTGELFF.